Below, 16 T cell receptor beta chains from the same sample are listed, as sequenced in a study of CD8 T cells in ankylosing spondylitis. TCRdb passed the 5' RACE reads through MiXCR, listing each CDR3 protein once. The sample carries about 220,000 distinct CDR3 sequences, more than 25% recorded once. What was sequenced was blood, either unsorted or a sorted T cell fraction (not recorded which). All receptors derive from a male donor with ankylosing spondylitis or in good health (not recorded which).

V gene TRBV5-1 combines with J gene TRBJ1-1, with D possibly TRBD1 on 6 matching bases. V was clipped by 3 bases and J by 4 bases, with 13 bases between them. This CDR3 is 14 amino acids long. Looked up from germline, CDR1 is SGHRS and CDR2 is YFSETQ. The CDR3 DNA follows: TGCGCCAGCAGCTCCGCAGGGGAGGTCACTGAAGCTTTCTTT. Translated: CASSSAGEVTEAFF.

This clonotype was counted ten times or more. The chain joins TRBV24-1 to TRBJ2-1, with D perhaps matching TRBD2 (5 bases). CDR1 is KGHDR and CDR2 is SFDVKD in the germline V gene. Trimming stripped 4 bases from V and 0 bases from J, with 12 bases between. The CDR3 totals 16 residues. The CDR3: CATSDGIASSYNEQFF. The DNA of the CDR3 is TGTGCCACCAGTGACGGAATAGCGAGCTCCTACAATGAGCAGTTCTTC.

This clonotype was detected only once. The V gene is TRBV5-6, the J gene TRBJ1-4; tentatively, D is TRBD1 (5 bases). Germline lookup yields CDR1 SGHDT and CDR2 YYEEEE. The CDR3 extends over 13 amino acids. Trimming removed 4 bases from V and 8 bases from J, with 12 bases in between. This CDR3 is CASSTGTSEKLFF. CDR3 in DNA: TGTGCCAGCAGCACCGGGACTTCAGAAAAACTGTTTTTT.

This clonotype came up a few times. This chain links TRBV29-1 with TRBJ2-7; TRBD1 agrees at 9 bases. CDR3 length: 12 residues. The ends lost 5 bases at V and 2 bases at J; junction bases unmatched: 1. From germline, CDR1 is SQVTM and CDR2 ANQGSEA. The CDR3 nucleotides are TGCAGCGTTAGGGACAGGGCCTACGAGCAGTACTTC. Protein: CSVRDRAYEQYF.

This clonotype came up a few times. Being one base from a much bigger clone, this may be a read error. This chain uses TRBV29-1 with TRBJ2-1; possible D gene TRBD2, 5 bases. The CDR3 is made up of 13 amino acids. Germline-derived CDR1 and CDR2 are SQVTM and ANQGSEA. The V end lost 4 bases, the J end lost 8 bases, and 15 bases lay between the germline ends. The DNA of the CDR3 is TGCAGCGTTGTGCGGGCCCTGGCGGATGAGCAGTTCTTC. It yields the protein CSVVRALADEQFF.

The chain joins TRBV9 to TRBJ2-1; 9 bases align to TRBD2. The CDR3 consists of 16 residues. J gave up 5 bases and V 0 bases, and 6 bases lay outside the gene matches. Germline lookup yields CDR1 SGDLS and CDR2 YYNGEE. The CDR3 loop reads CASSVGRASGNNEQFF. Written as DNA, the CDR3 is TGTGCCAGCAGCGTAGGTCGGGCTAGCGGGAACAATGAGCAGTTCTTC.

In this sample, this clonotype turned up a few times. The chain recombines TRBV20-1 with TRBJ2-4; TRBD2 agrees at 7 bases. The ends lost 0 bases at V and 0 bases at J; junction bases unmatched: 5. The CDR3 has 16 residues. Germline loops: CDR1 DFQATT, CDR2 SNEGSKA (reference sequence). The chain's CDR3 is CSAREASGLAKNIQYF. The CDR3 DNA sequence: TGCAGTGCTAGAGAAGCTAGCGGCCTAGCCAAAAACATTCAGTACTTC.

This sequence joins TRBV19 and TRBJ2-6; a weak D match, TRBD2 (5 bases). The germline CDR1 and CDR2 sequences are LNHDA and SQIVND (reference sequence). This CDR3 comprises 14 residues. Trimming removed 9 bases from V and 2 bases from J, with 11 bases in between. The CDR3 region is CASNRDTGANVLTF. The DNA for the CDR3 is TGTGCCAGCAATCGGGATACTGGGGCCAACGTCCTGACTTTC. Drawing the rest from reference TRBV19 and TRBJ2-6, the complete variable domain is DGGITQSPKYLFRKEGQNVTLSCEQNLNHDAMYWYRQDPGQGLRLIYYSQIVNDFQKGDIAEGYSVSREKKESFPLTVTSAQKNPTAFYLCASNRDTGANVLTFGAGSRLTVL.

This chain joins TRBV12-3 or TRBV12-4 and TRBJ1-2; D remains ambiguous. V gave up 1 base and J gave up 2 bases, with 5 bases separating them. The CDR3 totals 13 residues. The CDR3 nucleotides read TGTGCCAGCAGTTTAGACGTGAACTATGGCTACACCTTC. Amino acid sequence: CASSLDVNYGYTF.

In its sample, this clonotype was seen many times. CDR3 amino acids: CASSYSADTQYF. The CDR3 nucleotides are TGTGCCAGCAGTTATAGCGCAGATACGCAGTATTTT. V is TRBV2 and J is TRBJ2-3; TRBD2 might be the D (5 bases). The CDR3 spans 12 residues. Germline-derived CDR1 and CDR2 are SNHLY and FYNNEI. Trimming stripped 5 bases from V and 4 bases from J, with 7 bases between.

This sequence joins TRBV4-2 and TRBJ1-1, with D possibly matching TRBD1 (5 bases). Trimming took 1 base from V and 0 from J, leaving 9 bases between them. The V gene's germline CDR1 is LGHNA and CDR2 YNFKEQ. The CDR3 is 15 residues long. DNA for the CDR3: TGTGCCAGCAGCCAAGCCTACAGGTTGAACACTGAAGCTTTCTTT. It translates to CASSQAYRLNTEAFF.

The V and J genes are TRBV21-1 and TRBJ2-7; the table's D call, TRBD1, was not checked against the DNA. TRBV21-1 represents a pseudogene. The CDR3 runs 16 residues. CDR3 amino acids: CASSKSAPGQAYEQYF. The DNA for the CDR3 is TGTGCCAGCAGCAAATCGGCGCCGGGACAGGCCTACGAGCAGTACTTC.

A single count supports this clonotype. The chain carries TRBV12-3 or TRBV12-4 and TRBJ1-4; 9 nucleotides align to TRBD1. The CDR3 sequence is 19 residues long. V shed 7 bases, J shed 5 bases, and the junction held 20 bases outside the gene matches. The CDR3 DNA follows: TGTGCCAGCACCTTGAGGACAGGGGCGCTGGAGGGTTCCAATGAAAAACTGTTTTTT. Its protein is CASTLRTGALEGSNEKLFF.

In this sample, this clonotype turned up many times. This chain uses TRBV12-3 or TRBV12-4 with TRBJ2-1; D gene uncertain. The CDR3 has 15 amino acids. V shed 9 bases and J shed 6 bases, with 21 bases lying between them. The CDR3 coding sequence is TGTGCCAGTTCCTCGGCCCTCATAGGACCCAATGAGCAGTTCTTC. It codes for CASSSALIGPNEQFF.

The V and J genes are TRBV5-5 and TRBJ1-2; 8 bases line up with TRBD1. This CDR3 comprises 14 residues. V was pared by 5 bases and J by 0 bases, with 3 bases of the junction left unmatched. Germline CDR1 reads SGHKS; CDR2 reads YYEKEE (reference sequence). Here the CDR3 reads CASRWDRPNYGYTF. The CDR3 DNA follows: TGTGCCAGCAGGTGGGACAGGCCTAACTATGGCTACACCTTC. The whole variable domain, filled in from reference TRBV5-5 and TRBJ1-2, reads DAGVTQSPTHLIKTRGQQVTLRCSPISGHKSVSWYQQVLGQGPQFIFQYYEKEERGRGNFPDRFSARQFPNYSSELNVNALLLGDSALYLCASRWDRPNYGYTFGSGTRLTVV.

In its sample, this clonotype was seen many times. This sequence joins TRBV10-3 and TRBJ2-5, with 12 bases aligning to TRBD2. Germline V lookup: CDR1 ENHRY, CDR2 SYGVKD. The CDR3 loop spans 15 amino acids. V lost 7 bases, J lost 5 bases, and 8 bases stayed unmatched. This CDR3 reads CAITPTSGSSETQYF. The CDR3 DNA reads as TGTGCCATCACCCCGACTAGCGGGAGCAGTGAGACCCAGTACTTC.